The T cell receptor (beta chain) under discussion was sequenced for a study of vaccination effects on CD4 cells after COVID-19. There are 17 residues in the CDR3. CDR1 is LGHDT and CDR2 is YNNKEL in the germline V gene (reference sequence). V was cut by 1 base and J by 0 bases, with 13 bases left in between. Viral peptide pool expansion of antigen-specific CD4+ T cells preceded sequencing in the ViraFEST assay. Following 10 days of culture, CD4+ T cells were isolated. According to the study, vaccine recipients showed no prior SARS-CoV-2 infection and negative nucleocapsid antibodies. Half of the medium was exchanged for IL-2 medium on both days 3 and 7. The method was immunoSEQ multiplex PCR; TCRdb's version includes in-frame clones alone and lacks a portion of them. There are about 41,000 clones in the sample; around three quarters occur only once, and about 3% lies in the top ten. Study-level results: Long after vaccination, the clones induced by infection and by vaccine shrank markedly in size. Convalescent patients were scarce in the study, and it lacked early post-infection timepoints.

Concerning this clone: Its specificity is unknown.

The source material was CD4+ T cells from PBMCs cultured with HCoV-NL63 spike peptides, sampled before COVID-19 vaccination. This sequence originates from a human donor who received a COVID-19 vaccine. The chain employs TRBV3-1 (or the pseudogene TRBV3-2) and TRBJ2-4; D possibly corresponds to TRBD2 (6 bases). The CDR3 sequence is CASSQGGVRGAKNIQYF. The DNA for the CDR3 is TGTGCCAGCAGCCAAGGGGGGGTTAGAGGAGCCAAAAACATTCAGTACTTC.